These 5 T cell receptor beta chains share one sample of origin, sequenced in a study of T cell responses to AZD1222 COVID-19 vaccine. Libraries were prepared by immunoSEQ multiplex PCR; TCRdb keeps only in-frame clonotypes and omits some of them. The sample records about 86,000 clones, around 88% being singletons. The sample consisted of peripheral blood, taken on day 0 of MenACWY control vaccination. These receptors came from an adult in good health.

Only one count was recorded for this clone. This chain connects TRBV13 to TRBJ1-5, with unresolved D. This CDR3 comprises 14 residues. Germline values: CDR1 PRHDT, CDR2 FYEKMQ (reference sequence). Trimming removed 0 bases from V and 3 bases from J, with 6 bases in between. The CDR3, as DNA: TGTGCCAGCAGCTTAGGAAACCCCAATCAGCCCCAGCATTTT. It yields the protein CASSLGNPNQPQHF.

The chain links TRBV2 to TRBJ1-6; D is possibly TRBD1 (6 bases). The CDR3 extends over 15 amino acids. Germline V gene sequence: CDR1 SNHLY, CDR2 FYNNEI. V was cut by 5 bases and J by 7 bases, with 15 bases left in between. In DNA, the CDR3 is TGTGCCAGCAGTCCTTCAGGGGCCGGCAATTCACCCCTCCACTTT. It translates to CASSPSGAGNSPLHF.

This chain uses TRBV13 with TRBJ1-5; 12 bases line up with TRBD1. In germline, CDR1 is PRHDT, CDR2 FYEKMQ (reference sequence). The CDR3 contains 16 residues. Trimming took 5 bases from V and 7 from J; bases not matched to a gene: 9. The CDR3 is CASSQGGQGASQPQHF. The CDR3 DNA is TGTGCCAGCAGCCAGGGGGGACAGGGGGCCTCCCAGCCCCAGCATTTT. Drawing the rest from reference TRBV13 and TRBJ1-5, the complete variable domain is AAGVIQSPRHLIKEKRETATLKCYPIPRHDTVYWYQQGPGQDPQFLISFYEKMQSDKGSIPDRFSAQQFSDYHSELNMSSLELGDSALYFCASSQGGQGASQPQHFGDGTRLSIL.

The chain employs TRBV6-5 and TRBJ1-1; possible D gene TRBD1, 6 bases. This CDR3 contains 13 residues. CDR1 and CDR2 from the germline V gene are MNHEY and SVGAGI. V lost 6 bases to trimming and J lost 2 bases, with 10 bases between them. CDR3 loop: CASRLGGNTEAFF. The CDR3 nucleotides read TGTGCCAGCAGGCTAGGGGGAAACACTGAAGCTTTCTTT.

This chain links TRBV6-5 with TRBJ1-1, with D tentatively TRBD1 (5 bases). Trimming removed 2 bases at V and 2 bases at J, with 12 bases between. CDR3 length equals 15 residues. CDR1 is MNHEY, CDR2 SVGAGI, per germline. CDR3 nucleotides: TGTGCCAGCAGTTACGGGGGAGGAGTAAACACTGAAGCTTTCTTT. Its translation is CASSYGGGVNTEAFF.